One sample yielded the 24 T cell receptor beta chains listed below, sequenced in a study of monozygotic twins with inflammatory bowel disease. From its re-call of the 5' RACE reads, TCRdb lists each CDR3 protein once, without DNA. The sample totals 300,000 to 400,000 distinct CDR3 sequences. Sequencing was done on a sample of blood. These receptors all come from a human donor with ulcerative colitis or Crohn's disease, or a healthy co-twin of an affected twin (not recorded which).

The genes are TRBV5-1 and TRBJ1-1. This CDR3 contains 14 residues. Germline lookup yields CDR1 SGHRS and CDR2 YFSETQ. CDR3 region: CASSSAGSDTEAFF.

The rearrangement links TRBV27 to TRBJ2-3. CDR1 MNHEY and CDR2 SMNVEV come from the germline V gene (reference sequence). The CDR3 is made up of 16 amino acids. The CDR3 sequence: CASATWTEASTDTQYF.

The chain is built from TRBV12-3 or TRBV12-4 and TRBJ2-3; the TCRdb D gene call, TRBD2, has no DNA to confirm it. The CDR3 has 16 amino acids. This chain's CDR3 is CASSLRLAGVWDTQYF.

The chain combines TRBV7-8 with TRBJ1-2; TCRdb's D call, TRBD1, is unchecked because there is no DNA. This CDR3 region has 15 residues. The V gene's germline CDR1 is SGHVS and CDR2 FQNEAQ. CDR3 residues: CASGPGSFSNYGYTF.

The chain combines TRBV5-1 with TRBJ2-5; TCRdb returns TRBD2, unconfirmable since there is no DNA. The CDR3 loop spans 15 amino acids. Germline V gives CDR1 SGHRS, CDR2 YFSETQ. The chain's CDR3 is CASSGGLAGLETQYF.

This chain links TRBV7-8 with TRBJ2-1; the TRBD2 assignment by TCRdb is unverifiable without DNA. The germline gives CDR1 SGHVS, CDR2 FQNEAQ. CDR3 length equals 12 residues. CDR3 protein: CASSLAIADKFF.

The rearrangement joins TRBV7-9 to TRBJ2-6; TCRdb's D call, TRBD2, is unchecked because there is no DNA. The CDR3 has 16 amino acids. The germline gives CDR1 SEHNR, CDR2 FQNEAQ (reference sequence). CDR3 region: CASSLEAGYGANVLTF.

This chain's CDR3 is CAISTGTGLNYGYTF. The chain couples TRBV6-1 to TRBJ1-2; TCRdb's D call of TRBD1 is untestable without DNA. This CDR3 has 15 amino acids. CDR1 and CDR2 (germline): MNHNS, SASEGT.

CDR3 in amino acids: CATSRDRSNQPQHF. This chain links TRBV15 with TRBJ1-5. CDR3 length: 14 amino acids. The germline gives CDR1 LNHNV, CDR2 YYDKDF (reference sequence).

The CDR3 sequence is CASSLSGTYNTIYF. The V and J genes are TRBV7-2 and TRBJ1-3; checking the TCRdb D call of TRBD1 is not possible without DNA. The CDR3 length is 14 residues. Germline-derived CDR1 and CDR2 are SGHTA and FQGNSA.

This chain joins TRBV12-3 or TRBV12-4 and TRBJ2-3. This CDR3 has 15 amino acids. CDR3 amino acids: CASGSVGWRTDTQYF.

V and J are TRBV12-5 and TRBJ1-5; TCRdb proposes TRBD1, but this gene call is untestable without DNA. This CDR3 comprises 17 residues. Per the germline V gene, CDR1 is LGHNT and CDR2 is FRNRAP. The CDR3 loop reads CASGFWTGGFSNQPQHF. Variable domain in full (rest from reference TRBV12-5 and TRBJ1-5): DARVTQTPRHKVTEMGQEVTMRCQPILGHNTVFWYRQTMMQGLELLAYFRNRAPLDDSGMPKDRFSAEMPDATLATLKIQPSEPRDSAVYFCASGFWTGGFSNQPQHFGDGTRLSIL.

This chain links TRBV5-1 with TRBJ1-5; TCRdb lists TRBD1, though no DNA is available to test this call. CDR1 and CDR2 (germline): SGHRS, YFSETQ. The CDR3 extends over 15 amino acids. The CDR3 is CASSSPQGSNQPQHF.

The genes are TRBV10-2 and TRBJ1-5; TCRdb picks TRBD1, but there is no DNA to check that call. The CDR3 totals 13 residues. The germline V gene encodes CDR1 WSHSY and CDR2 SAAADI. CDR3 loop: CASRRGPEGPQHF.

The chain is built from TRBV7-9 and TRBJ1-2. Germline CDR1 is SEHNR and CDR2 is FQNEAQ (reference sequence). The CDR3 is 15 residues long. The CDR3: CASSLGTAVNYGYTF.

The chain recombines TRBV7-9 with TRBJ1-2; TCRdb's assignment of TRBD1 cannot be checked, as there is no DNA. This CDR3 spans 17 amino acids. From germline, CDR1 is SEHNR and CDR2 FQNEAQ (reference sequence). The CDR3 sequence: CASSLARGLGQGAGYTF.

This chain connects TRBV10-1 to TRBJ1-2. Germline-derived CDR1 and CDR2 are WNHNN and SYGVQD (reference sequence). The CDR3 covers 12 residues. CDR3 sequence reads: CASSNGPYGYTF.

CDR3 in amino acids: CASSRRGGLAATYNEQFF. V gene TRBV4-2 combines with J gene TRBJ2-1; TCRdb lists TRBD2, though no DNA is available to test this call. CDR1 is LGHNA and CDR2 is YNFKEQ in the germline V gene. The length of the CDR3 is 18 residues.

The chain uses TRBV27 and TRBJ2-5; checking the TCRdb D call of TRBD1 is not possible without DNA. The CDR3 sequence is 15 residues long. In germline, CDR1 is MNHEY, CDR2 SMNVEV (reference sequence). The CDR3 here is CASSFRDSAGETQYF.

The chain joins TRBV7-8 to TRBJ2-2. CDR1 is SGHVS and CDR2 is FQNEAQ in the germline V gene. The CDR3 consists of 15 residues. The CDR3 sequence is CASSPVGANTGELFF.

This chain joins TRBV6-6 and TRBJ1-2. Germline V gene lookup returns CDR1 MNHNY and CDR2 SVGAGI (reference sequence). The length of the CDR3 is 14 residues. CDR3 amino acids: CASSSTALAFGYTF.

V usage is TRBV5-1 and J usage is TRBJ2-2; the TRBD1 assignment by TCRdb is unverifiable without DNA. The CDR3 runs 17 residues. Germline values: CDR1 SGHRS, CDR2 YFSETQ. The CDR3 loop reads CASSLWPGTKNTGELFF.

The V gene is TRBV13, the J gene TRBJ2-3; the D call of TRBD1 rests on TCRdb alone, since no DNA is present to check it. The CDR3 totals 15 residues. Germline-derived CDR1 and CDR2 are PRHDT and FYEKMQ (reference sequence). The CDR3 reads CASSAEGTPGDTQYF.

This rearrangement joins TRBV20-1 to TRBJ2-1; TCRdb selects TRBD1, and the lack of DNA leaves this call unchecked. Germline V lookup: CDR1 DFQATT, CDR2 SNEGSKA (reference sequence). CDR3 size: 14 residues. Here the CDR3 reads CSARGGLVVDEQFF.